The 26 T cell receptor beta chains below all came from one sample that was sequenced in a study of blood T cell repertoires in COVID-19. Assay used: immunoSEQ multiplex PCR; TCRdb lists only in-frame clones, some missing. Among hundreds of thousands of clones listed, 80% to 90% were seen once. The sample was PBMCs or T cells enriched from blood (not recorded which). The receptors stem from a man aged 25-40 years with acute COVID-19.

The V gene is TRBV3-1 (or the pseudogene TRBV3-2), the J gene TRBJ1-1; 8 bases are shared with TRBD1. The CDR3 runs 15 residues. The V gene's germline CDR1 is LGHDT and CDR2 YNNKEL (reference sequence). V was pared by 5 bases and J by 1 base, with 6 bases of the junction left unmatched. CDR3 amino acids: CASSETGGGNTEAFF. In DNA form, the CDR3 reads TGTGCCAGCAGCGAAACAGGGGGAGGGAACACTGAAGCTTTCTTT.

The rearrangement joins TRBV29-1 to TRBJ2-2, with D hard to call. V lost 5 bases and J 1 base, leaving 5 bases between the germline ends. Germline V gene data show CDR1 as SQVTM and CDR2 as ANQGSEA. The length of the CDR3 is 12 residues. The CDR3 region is CSVILNTGELFF. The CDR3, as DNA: TGCAGCGTTATCCTGAACACCGGGGAGCTGTTTTTT.

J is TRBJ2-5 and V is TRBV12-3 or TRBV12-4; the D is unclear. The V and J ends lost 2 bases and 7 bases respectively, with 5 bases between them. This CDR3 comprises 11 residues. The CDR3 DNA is TGTGCCAGCAGTTTAACGGGGACCCAGTACTTC. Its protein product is CASSLTGTQYF.

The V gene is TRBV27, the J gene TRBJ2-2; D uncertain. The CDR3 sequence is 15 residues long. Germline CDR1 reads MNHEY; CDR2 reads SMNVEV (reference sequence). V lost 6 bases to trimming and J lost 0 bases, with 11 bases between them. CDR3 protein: CASSLSQSNTGELFF. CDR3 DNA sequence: TGTGCCAGCAGCCTCTCCCAGTCGAACACCGGGGAGCTGTTTTTT.

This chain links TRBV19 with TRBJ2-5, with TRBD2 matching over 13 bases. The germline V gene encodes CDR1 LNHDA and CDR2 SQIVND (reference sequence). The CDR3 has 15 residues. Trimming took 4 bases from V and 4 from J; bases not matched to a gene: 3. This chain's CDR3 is CASSTGTSGAETQYF. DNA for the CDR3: TGTGCCAGTAGTACCGGGACTAGCGGGGCAGAGACCCAGTACTTC.

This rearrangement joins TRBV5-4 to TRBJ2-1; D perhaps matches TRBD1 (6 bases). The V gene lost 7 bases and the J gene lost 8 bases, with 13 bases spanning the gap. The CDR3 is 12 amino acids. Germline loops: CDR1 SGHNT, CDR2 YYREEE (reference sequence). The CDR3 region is CASEQGPHEQFF. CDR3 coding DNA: TGTGCCAGCGAACAGGGACCCCATGAGCAGTTCTTC.

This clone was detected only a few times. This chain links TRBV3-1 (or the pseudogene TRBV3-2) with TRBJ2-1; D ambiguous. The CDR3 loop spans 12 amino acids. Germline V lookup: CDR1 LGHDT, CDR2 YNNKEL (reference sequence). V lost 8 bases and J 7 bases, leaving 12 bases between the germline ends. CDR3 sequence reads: CASALARNEQFF. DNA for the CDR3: TGTGCCAGCGCGTTAGCCCGGAATGAGCAGTTCTTC.

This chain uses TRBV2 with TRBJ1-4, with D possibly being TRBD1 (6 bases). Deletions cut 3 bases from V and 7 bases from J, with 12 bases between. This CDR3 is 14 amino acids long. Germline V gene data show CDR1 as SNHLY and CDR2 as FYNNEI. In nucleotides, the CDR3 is TGTGCCAGCAGTGAGCGGGGGCAAGGTGAAAAACTGTTTTTT. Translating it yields CASSERGQGEKLFF.

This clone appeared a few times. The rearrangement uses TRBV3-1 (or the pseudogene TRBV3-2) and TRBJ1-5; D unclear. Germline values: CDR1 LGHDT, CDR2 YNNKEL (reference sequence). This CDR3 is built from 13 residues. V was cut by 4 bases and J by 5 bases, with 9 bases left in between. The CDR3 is CASSRSSYQPQHF. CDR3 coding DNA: TGTGCCAGCAGCCGTAGCAGTTATCAGCCCCAGCATTTT.

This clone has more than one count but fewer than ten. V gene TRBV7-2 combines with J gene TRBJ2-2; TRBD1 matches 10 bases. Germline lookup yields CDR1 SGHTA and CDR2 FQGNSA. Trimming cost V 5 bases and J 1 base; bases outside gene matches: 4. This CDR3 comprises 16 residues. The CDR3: CASSTGQGGNTGELFF. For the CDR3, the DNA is TGTGCCAGCAGCACAGGACAGGGGGGGAACACCGGGGAGCTGTTTTTT.

The CDR3 protein is CASSADGRGGLYGYTF. In nucleotides, the CDR3 is TGTGCCAGCAGCGCGGACGGAAGAGGGGGTTTGTATGGCTACACCTTC. The rearrangement joins TRBV9 to TRBJ1-2; the D gene is possibly TRBD1 (6 bases). V was trimmed by 3 bases and J by 5 bases, leaving 20 bases between them. CDR3 size: 16 residues. Looked up from germline, CDR1 is SGDLS and CDR2 is YYNGEE. Variable domain in full (rest from reference TRBV9 and TRBJ1-2): DSGVTQTPKHLITATGQRVTLRCSPRSGDLSVYWYQQSLDQGLQFLIQYYNGEERAKGNILERFSAQQFPDLHSELNLSSLELGDSALYFCASSADGRGGLYGYTFGSGTRLTVV.

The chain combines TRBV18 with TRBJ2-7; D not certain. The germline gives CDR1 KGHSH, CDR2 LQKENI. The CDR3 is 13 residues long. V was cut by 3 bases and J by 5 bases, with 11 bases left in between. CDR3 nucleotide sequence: TGTGCCAGCTCACCCAGACTTACAAACGAGCAGTACGTC. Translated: CASSPRLTNEQYV.

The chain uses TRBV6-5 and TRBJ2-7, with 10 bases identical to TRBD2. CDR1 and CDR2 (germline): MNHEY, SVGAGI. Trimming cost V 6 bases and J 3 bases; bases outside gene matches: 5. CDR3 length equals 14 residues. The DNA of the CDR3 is TGTGCCAGCAGGCCGGGACTAGCGTTCTACGAGCAGTACGTC. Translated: CASRPGLAFYEQYV.

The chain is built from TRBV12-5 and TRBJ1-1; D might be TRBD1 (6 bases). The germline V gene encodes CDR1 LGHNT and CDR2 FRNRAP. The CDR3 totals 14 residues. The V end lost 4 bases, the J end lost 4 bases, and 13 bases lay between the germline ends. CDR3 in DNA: TGTGCTAGTGGTTCCTATCAGGGGAGCACTGAAGCTTTCTTT. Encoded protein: CASGSYQGSTEAFF. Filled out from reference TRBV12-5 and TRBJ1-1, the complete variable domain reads DARVTQTPRHKVTEMGQEVTMRCQPILGHNTVFWYRQTMMQGLELLAYFRNRAPLDDSGMPKDRFSAEMPDATLATLKIQPSEPRDSAVYFCASGSYQGSTEAFFGQGTRLTVV.

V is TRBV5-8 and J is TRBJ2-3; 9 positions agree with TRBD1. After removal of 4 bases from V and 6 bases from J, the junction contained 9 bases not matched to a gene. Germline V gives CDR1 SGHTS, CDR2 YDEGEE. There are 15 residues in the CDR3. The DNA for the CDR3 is TGTGCCAGCAGCGGAGGGACAGGGAGGTTGGATACGCAGTATTTT. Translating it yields CASSGGTGRLDTQYF.

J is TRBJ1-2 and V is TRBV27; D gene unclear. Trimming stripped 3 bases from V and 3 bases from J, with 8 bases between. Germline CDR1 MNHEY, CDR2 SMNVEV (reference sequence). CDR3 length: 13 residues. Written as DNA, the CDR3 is TGTGCCAGCAGTTTGGGGAGTTACTATGGCTACACCTTC. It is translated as CASSLGSYYGYTF.

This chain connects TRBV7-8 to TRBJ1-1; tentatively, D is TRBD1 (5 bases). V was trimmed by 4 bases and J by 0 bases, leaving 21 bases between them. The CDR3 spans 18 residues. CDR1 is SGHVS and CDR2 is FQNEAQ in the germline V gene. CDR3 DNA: TGTGCCAGCAGCTCCCTTGCGGGGACGCGGGTCGTGAACACTGAAGCTTTCTTT. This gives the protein CASSSLAGTRVVNTEAFF. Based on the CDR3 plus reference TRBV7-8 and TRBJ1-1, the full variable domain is GAGVSQSPRYKVAKRGQDVALRCDPISGHVSLFWYQQALGQGPEFLTYFQNEAQLDKSGLPSDRFFAERPEGSVSTLKIQRTQQEDSAVYLCASSSLAGTRVVNTEAFFGQGTRLTVV.

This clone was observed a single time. CDR3 in DNA: TGTGCCAGCAGCTTATACGGACAGACAACGGATTCACCCCTCCACTTT. Protein: CASSLYGQTTDSPLHF. The chain has TRBV11-2 and TRBJ1-6; maybe TRBD1 (6 bases). V was trimmed by 2 bases and J by 8 bases, leaving 16 bases between them. CDR1 is SGHAT, CDR2 FQNNGV, per germline. The CDR3 spans 16 residues.

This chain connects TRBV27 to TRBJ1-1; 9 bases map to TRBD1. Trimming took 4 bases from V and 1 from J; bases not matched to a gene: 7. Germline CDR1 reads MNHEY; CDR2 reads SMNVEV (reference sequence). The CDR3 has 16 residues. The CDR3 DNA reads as TGTGCCAGCAGTTCCCTAGGACAGGGGTGGAACACTGAAGCTTTCTTT. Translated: CASSSLGQGWNTEAFF.

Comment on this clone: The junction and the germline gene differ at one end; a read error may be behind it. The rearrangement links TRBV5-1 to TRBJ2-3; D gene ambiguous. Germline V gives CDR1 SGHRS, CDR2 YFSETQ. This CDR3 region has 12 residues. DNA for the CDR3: TGTGCCAGCAGCGCCAGTGTTTATACGCAGTATTTT. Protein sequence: CASSASVYTQYF.

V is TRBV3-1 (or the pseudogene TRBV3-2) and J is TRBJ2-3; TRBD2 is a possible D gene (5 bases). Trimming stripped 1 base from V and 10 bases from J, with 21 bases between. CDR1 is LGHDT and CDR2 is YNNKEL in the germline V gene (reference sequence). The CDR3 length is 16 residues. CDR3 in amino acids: CASSQGGREGANPQYF. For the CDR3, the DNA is TGTGCCAGCAGCCAAGGAGGCCGGGAAGGCGCTAACCCGCAGTATTTT.

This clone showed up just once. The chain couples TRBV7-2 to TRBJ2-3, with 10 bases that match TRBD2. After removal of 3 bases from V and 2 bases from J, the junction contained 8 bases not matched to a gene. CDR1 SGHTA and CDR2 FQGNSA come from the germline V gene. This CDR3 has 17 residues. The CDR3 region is CASSLVAGGTHTDTQYF. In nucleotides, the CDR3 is TGTGCCAGCAGCTTGGTAGCGGGGGGAACCCACACAGATACGCAGTATTTT.

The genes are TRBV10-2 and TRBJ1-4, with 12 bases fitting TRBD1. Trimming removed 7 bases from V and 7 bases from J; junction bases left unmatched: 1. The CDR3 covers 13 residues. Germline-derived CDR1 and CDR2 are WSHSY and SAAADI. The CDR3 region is CASMGQGAEKLFF. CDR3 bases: TGCGCCAGCATGGGACAGGGGGCTGAAAAACTGTTTTTT.

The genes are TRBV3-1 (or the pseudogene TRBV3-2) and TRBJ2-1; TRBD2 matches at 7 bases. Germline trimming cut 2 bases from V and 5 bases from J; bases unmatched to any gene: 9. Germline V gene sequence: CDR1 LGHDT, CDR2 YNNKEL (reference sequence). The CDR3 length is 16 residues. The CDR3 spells CASSQKRRLADNEQFF. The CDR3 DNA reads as TGTGCCAGCAGCCAAAAAAGGAGGCTAGCGGACAATGAGCAGTTCTTC.

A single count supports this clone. The CDR3 coding sequence is TGTGCCAGCAGCATACTCTTTAACATTCAGTACTTC. This translates into CASSILFNIQYF. V usage is TRBV11-3 and J usage is TRBJ2-4; D gene unclear. This CDR3 is 12 amino acids long. Between the trimmed V and J ends, which lost 5 bases and 7 bases, there was a span of 9 bases. Germline CDR1 SGHNT, CDR2 YENEEA.

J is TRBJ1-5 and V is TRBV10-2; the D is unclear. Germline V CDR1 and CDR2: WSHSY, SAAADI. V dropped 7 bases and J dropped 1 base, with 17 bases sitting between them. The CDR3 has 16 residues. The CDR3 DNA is TGCGCCAGCACGGGGTCGCGGACCGCCAGCAATCAGCCCCAGCATTTT. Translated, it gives CASTGSRTASNQPQHF.